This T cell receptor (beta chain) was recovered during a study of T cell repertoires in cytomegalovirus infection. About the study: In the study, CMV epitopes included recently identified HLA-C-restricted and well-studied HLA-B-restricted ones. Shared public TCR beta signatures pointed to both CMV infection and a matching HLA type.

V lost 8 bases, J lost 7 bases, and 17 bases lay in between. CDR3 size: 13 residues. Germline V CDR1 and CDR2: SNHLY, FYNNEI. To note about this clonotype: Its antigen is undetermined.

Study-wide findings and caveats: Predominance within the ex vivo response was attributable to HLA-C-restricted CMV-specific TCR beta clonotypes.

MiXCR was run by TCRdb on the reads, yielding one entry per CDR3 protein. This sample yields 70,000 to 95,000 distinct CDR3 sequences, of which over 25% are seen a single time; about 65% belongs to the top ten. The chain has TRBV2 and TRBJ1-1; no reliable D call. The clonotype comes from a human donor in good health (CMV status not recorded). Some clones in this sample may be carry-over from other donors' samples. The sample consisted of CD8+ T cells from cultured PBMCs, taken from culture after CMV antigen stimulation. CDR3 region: CASGLRVGVEAFF. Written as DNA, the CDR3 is TGTGCCAGCGGCCTGCGGGTGGGCGTTGAAGCTTTCTTT.